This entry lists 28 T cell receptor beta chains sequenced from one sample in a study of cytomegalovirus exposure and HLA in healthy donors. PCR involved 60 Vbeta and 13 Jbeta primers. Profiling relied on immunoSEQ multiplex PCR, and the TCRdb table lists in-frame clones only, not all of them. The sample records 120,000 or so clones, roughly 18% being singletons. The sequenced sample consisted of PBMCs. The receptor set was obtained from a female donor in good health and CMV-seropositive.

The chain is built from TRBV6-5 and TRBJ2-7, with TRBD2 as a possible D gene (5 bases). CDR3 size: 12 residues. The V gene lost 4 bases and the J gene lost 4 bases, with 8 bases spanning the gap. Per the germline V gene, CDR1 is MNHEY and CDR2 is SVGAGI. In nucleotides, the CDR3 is TGTGCCAGCAGTTCCCGGGGTTACGAGCAGTACTTC. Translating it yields CASSSRGYEQYF.

CDR3 in DNA: TGCGCCAGCAGAGCTTTACTTCGGGGGGGTAACACAGATACGCAGTATTTT. Protein: CASRALLRGGNTDTQYF. The chain joins TRBV10-2 to TRBJ2-3; 8 bases agree with TRBD2. The CDR3 spans 17 residues. V trimming: 6 bases; J trimming: 2 bases; junction bases outside the gene matches: 13. CDR1 WSHSY and CDR2 SAAADI come from the germline V gene.

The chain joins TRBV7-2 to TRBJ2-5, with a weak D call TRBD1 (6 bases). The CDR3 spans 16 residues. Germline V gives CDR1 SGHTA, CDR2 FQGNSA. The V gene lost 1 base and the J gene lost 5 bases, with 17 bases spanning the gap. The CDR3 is CASSLVSTGFGETQYF. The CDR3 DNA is TGTGCCAGCAGCTTAGTCTCGACAGGTTTCGGGGAGACCCAGTACTTC.

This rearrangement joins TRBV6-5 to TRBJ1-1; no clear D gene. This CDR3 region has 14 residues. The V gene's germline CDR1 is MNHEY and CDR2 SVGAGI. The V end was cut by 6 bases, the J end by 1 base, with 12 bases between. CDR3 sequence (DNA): TGTGCCAGCAGCGAGACATCTTCGAACACTGAAGCTTTCTTT. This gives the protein CASSETSSNTEAFF.

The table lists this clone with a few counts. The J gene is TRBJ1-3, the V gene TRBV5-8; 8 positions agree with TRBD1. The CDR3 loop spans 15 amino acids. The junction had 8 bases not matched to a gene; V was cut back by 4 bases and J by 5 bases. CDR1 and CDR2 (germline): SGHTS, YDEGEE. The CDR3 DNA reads TGTGCCAGCAGCAGGACAGGGTTAAGTAGAAACACCATATATTTT. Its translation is CASSRTGLSRNTIYF.

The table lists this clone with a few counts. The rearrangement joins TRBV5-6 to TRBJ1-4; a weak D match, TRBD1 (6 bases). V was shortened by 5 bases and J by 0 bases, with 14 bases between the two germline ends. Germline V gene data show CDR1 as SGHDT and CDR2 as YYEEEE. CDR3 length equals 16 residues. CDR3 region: CASRRRGGATNEKLFF. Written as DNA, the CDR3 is TGTGCCAGCAGACGCCGAGGGGGGGCAACTAATGAAAAACTGTTTTTT.

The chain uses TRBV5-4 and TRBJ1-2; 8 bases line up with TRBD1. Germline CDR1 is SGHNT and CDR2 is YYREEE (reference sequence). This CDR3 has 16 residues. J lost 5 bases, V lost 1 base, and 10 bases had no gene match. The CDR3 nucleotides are TGTGCCAGCAGCTTGTACCGGGACAGGTGGGGATATGGCTACACCTTC. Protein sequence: CASSLYRDRWGYGYTF.

The CDR3 sequence: CASSHSGSSYNEQFF. The CDR3, as DNA: TGTGCCAGCAGTCACAGCGGAAGCTCCTACAATGAGCAGTTCTTC. V gene TRBV6-6 combines with J gene TRBJ2-1; a possible D gene is TRBD2 (5 bases). The CDR3 loop spans 15 amino acids. Trimming left V 5 bases short and J 0 bases short, with 11 bases between. Germline V CDR1 and CDR2: MNHNY, SVGAGI (reference sequence).

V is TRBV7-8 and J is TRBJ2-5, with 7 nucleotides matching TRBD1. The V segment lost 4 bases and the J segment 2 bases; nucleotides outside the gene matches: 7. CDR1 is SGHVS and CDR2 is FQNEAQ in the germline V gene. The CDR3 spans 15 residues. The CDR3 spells CASSSTGVPQETQYF. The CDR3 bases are TGTGCCAGCAGCTCAACAGGGGTACCGCAAGAGACCCAGTACTTC.

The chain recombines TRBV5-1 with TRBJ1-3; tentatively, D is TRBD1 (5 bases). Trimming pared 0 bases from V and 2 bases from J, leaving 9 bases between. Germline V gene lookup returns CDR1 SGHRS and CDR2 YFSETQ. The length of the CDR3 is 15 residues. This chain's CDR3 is CASSLAGTAGNTIYF. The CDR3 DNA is TGCGCCAGCAGCTTGGCCGGGACTGCTGGAAACACCATATATTTT.

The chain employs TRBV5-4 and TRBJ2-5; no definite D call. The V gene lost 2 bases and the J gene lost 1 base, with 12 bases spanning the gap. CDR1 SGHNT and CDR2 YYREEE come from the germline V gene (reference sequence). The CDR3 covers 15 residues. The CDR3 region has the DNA TGTGCCAGCAGCTTAACAACACATACCCAAGAGACCCAGTACTTC. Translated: CASSLTTHTQETQYF.

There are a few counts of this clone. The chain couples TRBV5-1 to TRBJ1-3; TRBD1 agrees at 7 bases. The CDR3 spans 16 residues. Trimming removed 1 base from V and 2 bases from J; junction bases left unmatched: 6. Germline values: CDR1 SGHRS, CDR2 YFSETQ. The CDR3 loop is CASSLSRQGAGNTIYF. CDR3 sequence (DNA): TGCGCCAGCAGCTTGAGTAGACAGGGAGCTGGAAACACCATATATTTT.

Written as DNA, the CDR3 is TGTGCCAGCTCCCCGGACAGGGGGGATAATGAGCAGTTCTTC. Translating gives CASSPDRGDNEQFF. The V gene is TRBV6-1, the J gene TRBJ2-1; 10 positions match TRBD1. V shed 8 bases and J 7 bases; nucleotides not matched to a gene: 8. Germline V CDR1 and CDR2: MNHNS, SASEGT. There are 14 residues in the CDR3.

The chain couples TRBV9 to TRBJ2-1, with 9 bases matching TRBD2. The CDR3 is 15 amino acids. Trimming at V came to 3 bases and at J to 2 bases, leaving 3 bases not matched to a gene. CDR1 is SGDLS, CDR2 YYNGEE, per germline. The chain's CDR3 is CASSESGGTYNEQFF. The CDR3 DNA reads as TGTGCCAGCAGCGAAAGCGGGGGGACCTACAATGAGCAGTTCTTC.

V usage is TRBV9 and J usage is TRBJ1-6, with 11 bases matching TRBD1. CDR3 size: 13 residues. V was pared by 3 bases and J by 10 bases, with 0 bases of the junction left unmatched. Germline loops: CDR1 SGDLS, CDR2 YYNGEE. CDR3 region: CASSGDRGSPLHF. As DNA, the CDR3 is TGTGCCAGCAGCGGGGACAGGGGGTCACCCCTCCACTTT. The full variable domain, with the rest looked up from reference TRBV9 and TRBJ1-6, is DSGVTQTPKHLITATGQRVTLRCSPRSGDLSVYWYQQSLDQGLQFLIQYYNGEERAKGNILERFSAQQFPDLHSELNLSSLELGDSALYFCASSGDRGSPLHFGNGTRLTVT.

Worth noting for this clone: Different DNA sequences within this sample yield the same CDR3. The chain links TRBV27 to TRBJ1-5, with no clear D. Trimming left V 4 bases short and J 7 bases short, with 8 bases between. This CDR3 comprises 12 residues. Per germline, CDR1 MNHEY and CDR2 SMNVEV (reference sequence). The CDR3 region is CASSYPGQPQHF. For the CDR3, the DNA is TGTGCCAGCAGTTACCCGGGACAGCCCCAGCATTTT.

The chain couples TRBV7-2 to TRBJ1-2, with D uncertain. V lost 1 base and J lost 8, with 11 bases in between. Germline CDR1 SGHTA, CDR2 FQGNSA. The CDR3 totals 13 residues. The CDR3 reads CASSLDYTGGYTF. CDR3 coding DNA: TGTGCCAGCAGCTTAGACTACACGGGGGGCTACACCTTC.

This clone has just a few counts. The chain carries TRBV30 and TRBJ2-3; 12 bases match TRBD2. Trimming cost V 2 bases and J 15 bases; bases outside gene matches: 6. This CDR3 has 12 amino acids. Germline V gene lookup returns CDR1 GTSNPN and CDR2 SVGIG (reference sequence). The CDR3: CAWSPTSGGHYF. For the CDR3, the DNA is TGTGCCTGGAGTCCGACTAGCGGGGGACACTATTTT. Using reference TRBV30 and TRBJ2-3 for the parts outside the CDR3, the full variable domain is SQTIHQWPATLVQPVGSPLSLECTVEGTSNPNLYWYRQAAGRGLQLLFYSVGIGQISSEVPQNLSASRPQDRQFILSSKKLLLSDSGFYLCAWSPTSGGHYFGPGTRLTVL.

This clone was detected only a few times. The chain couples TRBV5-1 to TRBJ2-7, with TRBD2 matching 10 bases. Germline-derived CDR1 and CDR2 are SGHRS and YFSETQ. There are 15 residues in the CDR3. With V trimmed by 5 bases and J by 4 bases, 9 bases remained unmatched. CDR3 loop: CASRLIPSGRYEQYF. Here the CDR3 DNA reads TGCGCCAGCAGGCTGATTCCTAGCGGGAGATACGAGCAGTACTTC.

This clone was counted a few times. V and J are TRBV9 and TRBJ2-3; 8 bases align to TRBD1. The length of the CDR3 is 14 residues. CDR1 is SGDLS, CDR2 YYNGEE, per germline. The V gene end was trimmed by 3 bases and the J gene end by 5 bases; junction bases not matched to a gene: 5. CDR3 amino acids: CASSGQGAGDTQYF. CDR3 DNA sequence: TGTGCCAGCAGCGGTCAGGGGGCCGGAGATACGCAGTATTTT.

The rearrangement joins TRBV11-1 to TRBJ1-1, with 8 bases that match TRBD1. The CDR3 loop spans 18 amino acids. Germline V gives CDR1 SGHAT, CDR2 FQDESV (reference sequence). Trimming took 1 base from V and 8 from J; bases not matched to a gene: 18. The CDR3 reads CASSLESGGAMLSMEAFF. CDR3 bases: TGTGCCAGCAGCTTAGAATCAGGGGGCGCAATGTTGTCCATGGAAGCTTTCTTT. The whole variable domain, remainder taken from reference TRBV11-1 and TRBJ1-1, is EAEVAQSPRYKITEKSQAVAFWCDPISGHATLYWYRQILGQGPELLVQFQDESVVDDSQLPKDRFSAERLKGVDSTLKIQPAELGDSAMYLCASSLESGGAMLSMEAFFGQGTRLTVV.

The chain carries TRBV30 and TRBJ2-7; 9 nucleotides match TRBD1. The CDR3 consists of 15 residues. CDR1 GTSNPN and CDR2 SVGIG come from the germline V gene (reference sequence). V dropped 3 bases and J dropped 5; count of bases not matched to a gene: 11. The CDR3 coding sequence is TGTGCCTGGAGGCCCCGGGACAGGGAGGCAAACGAGCAGTACTTC. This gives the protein CAWRPRDREANEQYF.

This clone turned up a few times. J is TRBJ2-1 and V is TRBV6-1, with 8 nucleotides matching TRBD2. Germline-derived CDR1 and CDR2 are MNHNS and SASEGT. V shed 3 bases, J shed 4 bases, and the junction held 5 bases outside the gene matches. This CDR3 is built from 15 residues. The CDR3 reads CASSDEAGGYNEQFF. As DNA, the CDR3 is TGTGCCAGCAGTGACGAGGCGGGGGGATACAATGAGCAGTTCTTC.

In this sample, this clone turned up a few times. The CDR3 DNA is TGTGCCAGCAGCCGCGGACTAGCGGGGGCCCAAGAGACCCAGTACTTC. It is translated as CASSRGLAGAQETQYF. The chain couples TRBV4-2 to TRBJ2-5; TRBD2 matches at 13 bases. The CDR3 runs to 16 residues. V shed 4 bases, J shed 1 base, and the junction held 3 bases outside the gene matches. Germline lookup yields CDR1 LGHNA and CDR2 YNFKEQ.

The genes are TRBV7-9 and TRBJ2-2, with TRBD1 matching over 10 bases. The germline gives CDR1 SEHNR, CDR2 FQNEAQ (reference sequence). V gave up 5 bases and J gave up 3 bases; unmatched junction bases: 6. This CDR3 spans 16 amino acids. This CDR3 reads CASSLGTGAYTGELFF. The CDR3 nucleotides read TGTGCCAGCAGCCTTGGGACAGGGGCTTACACCGGGGAGCTGTTTTTT.

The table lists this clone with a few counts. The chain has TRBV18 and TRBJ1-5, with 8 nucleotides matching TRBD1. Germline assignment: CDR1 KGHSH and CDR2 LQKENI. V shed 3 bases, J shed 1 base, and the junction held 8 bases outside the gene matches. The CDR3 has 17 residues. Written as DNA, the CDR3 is TGTGCCAGCTCACCGAGTTACCAGGGGGCGAGCAATCAGCCCCAGCATTTT. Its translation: CASSPSYQGASNQPQHF.

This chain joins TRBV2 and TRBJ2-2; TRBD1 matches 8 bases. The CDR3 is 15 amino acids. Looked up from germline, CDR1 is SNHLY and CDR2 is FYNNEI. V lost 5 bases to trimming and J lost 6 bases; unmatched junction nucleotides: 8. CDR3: CASSWQGATSGELFF. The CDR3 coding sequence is TGTGCCAGCAGTTGGCAGGGGGCTACCTCCGGGGAGCTGTTTTTT.

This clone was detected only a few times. The CDR3 DNA reads as TGTGCCATCACCTTAGAGGGATATGGCTACACCTTC. Encoded protein: CAITLEGYGYTF. The chain carries TRBV10-3 and TRBJ1-2; D is unresolved. V was trimmed by 7 bases and J by 5 bases, leaving 11 bases between them. CDR3 length: 12 amino acids. CDR1 is ENHRY, CDR2 SYGVKD, per germline.